This T cell receptor beta chain was observed in a study of regulatory T cells in long-lasting Graves disease. Findings and limits, study-wide: Segments TRBV28, TRBJ1-2 and TRBJ2-5 showed preferential usage in persistent disease.

This clonotype came up many times. Its antigen is unknown. Indicated time point: newly diagnosed GD, antithyroid drugs for less than 3 months. PBMC-derived RNA was used for the TCR library. Recruitment took place at an endocrinology department in Xi'an, China. Collection of peripheral blood (around 10 milliliters) was done using EDTA tubes. According to the study, TCR beta libraries were built with iRepertoire HTBI primers and CDR3-region Arm-PCR. Original processing notes: Samples collectively showed approximately 62 TRBV and approximately 13 TRBJ segments. Each CDR3 protein is one row after TCRdb ran MiXCR on the multiplex PCR reads. The V and J calls come from TCRdb's annotation, not from the publication. Of about 240,000 distinct CDR3 sequences listed, roughly a fifth are singletons. CDR1 and CDR2 from the germline V gene are SGHAT and FQNNGV. The CDR3 is made up of 15 amino acids. J lost 6 bases, V lost 5 bases, and 9 bases had no gene match.

The V gene is TRBV11-2, the J gene TRBJ2-4; 8 positions agree with TRBD1. The sequence came from a female donor with Graves disease. Sample: peripheral blood mononuclear cells (PBMCs), taken at new diagnosis, from a patient treated with antithyroid drugs. CDR3 in DNA: TGTGCCAGCAGCCCCGGACAGGGTAGAGGAAACATTCAGTACTTC. This translates into CASSPGQGRGNIQYF.